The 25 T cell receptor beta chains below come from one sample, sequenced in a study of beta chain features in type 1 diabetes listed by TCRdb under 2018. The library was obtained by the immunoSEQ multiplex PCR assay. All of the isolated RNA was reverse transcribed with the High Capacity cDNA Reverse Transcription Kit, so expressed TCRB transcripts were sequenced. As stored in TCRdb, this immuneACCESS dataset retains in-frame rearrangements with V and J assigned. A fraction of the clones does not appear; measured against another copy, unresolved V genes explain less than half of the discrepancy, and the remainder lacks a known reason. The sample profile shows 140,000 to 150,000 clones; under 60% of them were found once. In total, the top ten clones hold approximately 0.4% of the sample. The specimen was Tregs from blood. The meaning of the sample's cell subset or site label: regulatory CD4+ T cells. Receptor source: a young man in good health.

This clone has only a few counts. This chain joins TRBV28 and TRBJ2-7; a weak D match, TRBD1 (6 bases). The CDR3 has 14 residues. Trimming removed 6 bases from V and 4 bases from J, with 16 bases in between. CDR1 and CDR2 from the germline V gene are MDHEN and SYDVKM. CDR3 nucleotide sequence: TGTGCCAGCAGGGCCAGGGGAGCATCGTACGAGCAGTACTTC. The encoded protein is CASRARGASYEQYF.

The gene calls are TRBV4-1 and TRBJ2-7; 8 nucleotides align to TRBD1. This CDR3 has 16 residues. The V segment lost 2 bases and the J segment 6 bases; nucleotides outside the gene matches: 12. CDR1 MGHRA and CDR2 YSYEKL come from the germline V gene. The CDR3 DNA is TGCGCCAGCAGCCAATCGGGGACAGGTGGGTTAGCCGAGCAGTACTTC. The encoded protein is CASSQSGTGGLAEQYF.

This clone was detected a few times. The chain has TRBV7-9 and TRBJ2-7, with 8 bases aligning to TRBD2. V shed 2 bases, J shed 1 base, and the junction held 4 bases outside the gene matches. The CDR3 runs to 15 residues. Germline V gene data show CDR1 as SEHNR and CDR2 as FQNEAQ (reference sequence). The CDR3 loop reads CASSLRLATSYEQYF. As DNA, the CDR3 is TGTGCCAGCAGCTTACGACTAGCGACATCCTACGAGCAGTACTTC.

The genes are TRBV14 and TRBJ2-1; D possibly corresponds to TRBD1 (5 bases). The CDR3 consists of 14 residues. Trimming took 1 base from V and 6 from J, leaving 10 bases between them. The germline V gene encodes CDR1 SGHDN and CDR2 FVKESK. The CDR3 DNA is TGTGCCAGCAGCCAAGTAAGGACACGCAATGAGCAGTTCTTC. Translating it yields CASSQVRTRNEQFF.

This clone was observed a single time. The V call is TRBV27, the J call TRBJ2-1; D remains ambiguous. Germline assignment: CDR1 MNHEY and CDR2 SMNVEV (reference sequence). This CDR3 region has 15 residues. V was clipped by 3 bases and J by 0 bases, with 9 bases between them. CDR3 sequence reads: CASSLGAHSYNEQFF. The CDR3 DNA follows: TGTGCCAGCAGTTTGGGCGCACACTCCTACAATGAGCAGTTCTTC.

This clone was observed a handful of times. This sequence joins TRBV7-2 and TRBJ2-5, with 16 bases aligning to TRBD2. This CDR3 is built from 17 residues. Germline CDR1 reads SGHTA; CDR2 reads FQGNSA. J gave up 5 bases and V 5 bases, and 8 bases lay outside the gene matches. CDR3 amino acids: CASSAGTSGGAWETQYF. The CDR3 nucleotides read TGTGCCAGCAGCGCCGGGACTAGCGGGGGGGCCTGGGAGACCCAGTACTTC.

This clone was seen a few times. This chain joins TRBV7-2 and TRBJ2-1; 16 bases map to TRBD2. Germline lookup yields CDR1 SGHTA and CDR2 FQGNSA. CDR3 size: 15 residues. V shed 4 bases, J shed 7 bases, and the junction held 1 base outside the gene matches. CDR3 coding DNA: TGTGCCAGCAGCTCGGGACTAGCGGGGGGGAATGAGCAGTTCTTC. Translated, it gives CASSSGLAGGNEQFF. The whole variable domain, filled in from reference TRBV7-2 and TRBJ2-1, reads GAGVSQSPSNKVTEKGKDVELRCDPISGHTALYWYRQSLGQGLEFLIYFQGNSAPDKSGLPSDRFSAERTGGSVSTLTIQRTQQEDSAVYLCASSSGLAGGNEQFFGPGTRLTVL.

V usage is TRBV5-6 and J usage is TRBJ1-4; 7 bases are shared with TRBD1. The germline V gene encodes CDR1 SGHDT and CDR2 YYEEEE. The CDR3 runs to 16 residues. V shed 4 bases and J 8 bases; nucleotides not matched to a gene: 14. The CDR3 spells CASSRPRTGGQEKLFF. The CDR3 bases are TGTGCCAGCAGCCGACCACGGACAGGAGGGCAAGAAAAACTGTTTTTT.

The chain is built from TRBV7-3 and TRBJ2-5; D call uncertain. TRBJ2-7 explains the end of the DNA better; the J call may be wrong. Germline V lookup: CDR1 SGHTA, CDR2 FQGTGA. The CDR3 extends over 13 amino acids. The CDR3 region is CASSLTSNVEQYF. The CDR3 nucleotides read TGTGCCAGCAGCTTAACGTCGAACGTCGAGCAGTACTTC.

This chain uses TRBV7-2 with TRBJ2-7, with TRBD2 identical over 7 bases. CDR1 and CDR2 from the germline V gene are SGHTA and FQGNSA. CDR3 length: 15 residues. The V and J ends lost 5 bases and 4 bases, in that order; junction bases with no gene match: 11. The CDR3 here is CASSIRGAGLYEQYF. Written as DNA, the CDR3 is TGTGCCAGCAGCATCCGAGGAGCGGGACTTTACGAGCAGTACTTC.

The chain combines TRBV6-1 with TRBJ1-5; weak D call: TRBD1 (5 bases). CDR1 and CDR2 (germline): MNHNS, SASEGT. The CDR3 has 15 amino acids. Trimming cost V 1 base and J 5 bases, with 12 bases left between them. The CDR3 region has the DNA TGTGCCAGCAGTGAAGAAAGGGCAGGGTATCAGCCCCAGCATTTT. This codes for CASSEERAGYQPQHF.

Written as DNA, the CDR3 is TGTGCCAGCAGTTCGCCGGGTCAGTATGGCTACACCTTC. This gives the protein CASSSPGQYGYTF. The V gene is TRBV28, the J gene TRBJ1-2; D unclear. V was clipped by 4 bases and J by 5 bases, with 11 bases between them. The germline gives CDR1 MDHEN, CDR2 SYDVKM. The CDR3 extends over 13 amino acids.

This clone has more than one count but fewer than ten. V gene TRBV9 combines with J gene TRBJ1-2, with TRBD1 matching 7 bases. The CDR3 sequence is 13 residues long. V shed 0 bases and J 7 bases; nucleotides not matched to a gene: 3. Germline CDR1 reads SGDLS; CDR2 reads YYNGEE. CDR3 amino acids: CASSVGQGFGYTF. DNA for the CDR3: TGTGCCAGCAGCGTAGGACAGGGCTTTGGCTACACCTTC.

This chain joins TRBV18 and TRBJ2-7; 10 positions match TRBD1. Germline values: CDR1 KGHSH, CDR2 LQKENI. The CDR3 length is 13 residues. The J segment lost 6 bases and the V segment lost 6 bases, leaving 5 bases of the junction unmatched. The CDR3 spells CASSRQGALEQYF. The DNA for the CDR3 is TGTGCCAGCTCCCGACAGGGGGCCCTCGAGCAGTACTTC.

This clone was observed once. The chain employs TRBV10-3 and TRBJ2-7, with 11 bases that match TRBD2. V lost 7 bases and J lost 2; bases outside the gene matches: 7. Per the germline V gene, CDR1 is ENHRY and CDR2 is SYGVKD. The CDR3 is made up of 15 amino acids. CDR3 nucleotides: TGTGCCATCAAAGCGGCTAGCGGGGGGACCTACGAGCAGTACTTC. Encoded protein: CAIKAASGGTYEQYF.

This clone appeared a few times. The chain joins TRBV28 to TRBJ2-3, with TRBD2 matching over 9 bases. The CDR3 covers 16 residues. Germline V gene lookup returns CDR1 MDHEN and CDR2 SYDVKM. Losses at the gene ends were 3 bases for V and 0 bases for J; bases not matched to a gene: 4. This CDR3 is CASSLKRGASTDTQYF. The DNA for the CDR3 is TGTGCCAGCAGTTTGAAGCGGGGGGCCAGCACAGATACGCAGTATTTT.

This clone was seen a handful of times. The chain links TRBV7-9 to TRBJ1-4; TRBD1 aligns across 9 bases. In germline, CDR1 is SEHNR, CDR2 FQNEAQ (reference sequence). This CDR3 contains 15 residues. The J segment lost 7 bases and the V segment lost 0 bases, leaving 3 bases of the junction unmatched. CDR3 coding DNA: TGTGCCAGCAGCTTAGCAGGGACAGGGACTGAAAAACTGTTTTTT. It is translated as CASSLAGTGTEKLFF. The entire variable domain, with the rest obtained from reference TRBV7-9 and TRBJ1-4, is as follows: DTGVSQNPRHKITKRGQNVTFRCDPISEHNRLYWYRQTLGQGPEFLTYFQNEAQLEKSRLLSDRFSAERPKGSFSTLEIQRTEQGDSAMYLCASSLAGTGTEKLFFGSGTQLSVL.

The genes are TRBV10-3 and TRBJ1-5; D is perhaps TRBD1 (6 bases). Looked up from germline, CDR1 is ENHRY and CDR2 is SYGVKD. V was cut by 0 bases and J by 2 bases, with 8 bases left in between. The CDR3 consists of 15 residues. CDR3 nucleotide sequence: TGTGCCATCAGTGAGTCCAGGGGTGGCAATCAGCCCCAGCATTTT. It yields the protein CAISESRGGNQPQHF.

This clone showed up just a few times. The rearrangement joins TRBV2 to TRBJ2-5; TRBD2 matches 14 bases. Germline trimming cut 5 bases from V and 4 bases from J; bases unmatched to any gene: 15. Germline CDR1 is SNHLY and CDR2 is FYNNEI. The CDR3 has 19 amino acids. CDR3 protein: CASSLRLAGGPGSRETQYF. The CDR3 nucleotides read TGTGCCAGCAGTTTACGACTAGCGGGAGGGCCGGGATCCAGAGAGACCCAGTACTTC.

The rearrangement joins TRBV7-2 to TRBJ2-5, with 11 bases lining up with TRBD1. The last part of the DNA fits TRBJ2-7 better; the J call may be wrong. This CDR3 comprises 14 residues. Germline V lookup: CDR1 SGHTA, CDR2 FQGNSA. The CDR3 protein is CASSQRTGGHEQYF. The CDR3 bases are TGTGCCAGCAGCCAACGGACAGGGGGCCACGAGCAGTACTTC.

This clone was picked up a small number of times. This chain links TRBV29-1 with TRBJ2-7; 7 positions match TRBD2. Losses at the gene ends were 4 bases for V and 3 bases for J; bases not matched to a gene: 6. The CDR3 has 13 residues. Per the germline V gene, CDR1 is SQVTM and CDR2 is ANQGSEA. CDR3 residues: CSVGGGSSYEQYF. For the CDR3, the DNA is TGCAGCGTTGGCGGGGGATCGAGCTACGAGCAGTACTTC.

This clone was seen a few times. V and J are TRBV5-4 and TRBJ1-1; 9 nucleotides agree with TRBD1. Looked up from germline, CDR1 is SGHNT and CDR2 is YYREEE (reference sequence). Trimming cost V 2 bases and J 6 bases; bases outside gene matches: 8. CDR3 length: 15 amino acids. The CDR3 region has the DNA TGTGCCAGCAGCTTTAGGACAGGGGCAAGATCTGAAGCTTTCTTT. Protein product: CASSFRTGARSEAFF.

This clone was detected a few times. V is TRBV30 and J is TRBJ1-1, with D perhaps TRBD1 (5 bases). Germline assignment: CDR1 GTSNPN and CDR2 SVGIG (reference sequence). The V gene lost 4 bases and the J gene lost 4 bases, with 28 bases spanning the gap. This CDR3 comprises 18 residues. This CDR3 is CAWTSFWHDGASGTEAFF. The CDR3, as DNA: TGTGCCTGGACGTCCTTTTGGCATGATGGGGCCAGTGGCACTGAAGCTTTCTTT.

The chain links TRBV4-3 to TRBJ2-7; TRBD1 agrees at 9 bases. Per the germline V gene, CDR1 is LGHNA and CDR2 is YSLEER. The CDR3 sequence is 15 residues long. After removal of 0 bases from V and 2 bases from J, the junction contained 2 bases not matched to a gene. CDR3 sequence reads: CASSQEDRGTYEQYF. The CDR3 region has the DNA TGCGCCAGCAGCCAAGAGGACAGGGGAACCTACGAGCAGTACTTC.

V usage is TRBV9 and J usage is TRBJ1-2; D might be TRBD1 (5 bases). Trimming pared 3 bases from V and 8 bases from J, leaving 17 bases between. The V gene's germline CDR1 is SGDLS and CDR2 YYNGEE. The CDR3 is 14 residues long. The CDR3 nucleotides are TGTGCCAGCAGCGCGGCAGGGTGGGCAAAAGGCTACACCTTC. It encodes CASSAAGWAKGYTF.